This T cell receptor (beta chain) is drawn from a study of cytomegalovirus exposure and HLA in healthy donors. Note on this clone: Its antigen is not identified.

PCR employed 60 Vbeta and 13 Jbeta primers. Method: immunoSEQ multiplex PCR; TCRdb's copy keeps in-frame clones and lacks some. The top ten clones hold about 1.5% of a sample with about 180,000 clones, over 60% of them seen once. Study-wide points: The authors enumerated 164 TCR beta chains as linked to cytomegalovirus.

Trimming took off 3 bases at V and 5 bases at J, with 10 bases between the two ends. CDR1 is SQVTM, CDR2 ANQGSEA, per germline. This CDR3 is built from 12 residues. The gene calls are TRBV29-1 and TRBJ2-5; D is uncertain. This receptor was obtained from a man aged 18 to 35 in good health and CMV-seronegative. What was sequenced was PBMCs. This CDR3 is CSVDLGAETQYF. CDR3 DNA: TGCAGCGTTGACCTTGGAGCGGAGACCCAGTACTTC.